The entry that follows covers one TCR beta chain sequence. This clone was counted a single time. Its specific antigen is unknown. Base qualities are not recorded, but no much larger clone differs from it by a single base. The sample is drawn from a study of Ad26.COV2.S vaccination and SARS-CoV-2 variants (dated by TCRdb to 2020 to 2022). Study-level background: Vaccine-arm donors were drawn from COV1001, a multicentre, randomized, double-blind, placebo-controlled phase I-IIa trial of Ad26.COV2.S in healthy adults. Ad26.COV2.S was administered intramuscularly at a dose of 5x10^10 or 1x10^11 viral particles, either as one shot or as two shots given 56 days apart. Sequencing of the TCRbeta repertoire served to evaluate the specificity and breadth of SARS-CoV-2-reactive T cell receptors following Ad26.COV2.S vaccination. The TCR-sequenced set comprised around 30 samples: 19 Ad26.COV2.S vaccine recipients, 5 placebo recipients and 8 SARS-CoV-2 convalescent individuals. Participants in the trial were split at random into five groups of five each, receiving low-dose or high-dose Ad26.COV2.S once or twice, or else placebo on both occasions. Throughout the experiments and outcome assessment, investigators stayed blinded to trial group allocation. On the study overall, not on this receptor specifically: The authors noted that the TCR breadth and depth analyses may have underestimated total T cell responses. After vaccination, substantial breadth of spike-specific CD8+ and CD4+ T cell responses was reported. Comparable non-spike TCR breadth was observed between vaccine and placebo recipients, consistent with only spike being contained in the vaccine. The study was not powered to compare responses between vaccine doses or regimens. Spike-specific TCR breadth was higher in Ad26.COV2.S recipients than in placebo recipients (P = 0.0014).

The germline V gene (reference sequence) yields GTSNPN for CDR1 and SVGIG for CDR2. V and J lose 0 bases and 0 bases, and a span of 3 bases separates them. From its cysteine to its phenylalanine, the CDR3 spans 13 amino acids. Just CDR3 DNA is preserved here, 39 bases in frame from base 1. Interpreted using the paper, the treatment or condition label stands for: roughly 20 received Ad26.COV2.S at low or high dose, single or two shots; 5 received placebo; per-sample allocation not given. For vaccine and placebo recipients, repertoires were sequenced using samples collected on day 63 after the first injection. Between 29 July and 7 August 2020, Cohort 1b enrolled fewer than 30 adults aged 18-55 years at one site in Boston, USA. As a vaccine, Ad26.COV2.S was a replication-incompetent adenovirus type 26 vector that expressed a prefusion-stabilized SARS-CoV-2 spike protein derived from the original Wuhan strain.

The immunoSEQ Assay was used to sequence TCRbeta CDR3 regions. After extraction, genomic DNA underwent amplification by bias-controlled multiplex PCR, followed by high-throughput sequencing. Processing in the source paper ran as follows. Collapsing and filtering of sequences were performed to quantify the absolute abundance of each unique TCRbeta CDR3 region. T cell fraction was estimated by normalizing TCRbeta template counts to usable DNA, with usable DNA measured through amplification of reference genes found in all nucleated cells. Repertoire TCRs were annotated as SARS-CoV-2-specific by exact matching of V gene, CDR3 amino acid sequence and J gene to a known reactive TCR set. The reference SARS-CoV-2 TCR set was derived from MIRA and filtered for enrichment in COVID-19-positive ImmuneCODE repertoires, a step that removed public or cross-reactive TCRs. Using the MIRA antigens, annotated TCRs were further analysed by specific ORF or by position within an ORF. Breadth was defined as annotated unique rearrangements over total unique productive rearrangements; depth was the summed frequency of those rearrangements. Two-sided Wilcoxon rank-sum tests were used to compare TCR breadth between groups. TCRdb's version of the immuneACCESS table is confined to in-frame rearrangements and falls short of the full clone set. An unresolved V gene accounts for under half of the shortfall where checked; the remainder is of unknown origin. That table supplies the V and J calls and clone size; D and trimming were determined from the DNA. Within this sample are 250,000 to 300,000 clones, with around 87% of them counted one time only. The ten most abundant clones make up around 3% of the sample.

This chain joins TRBV30 to TRBJ1-3, with the D gene too uncertain to name. The sample here was peripheral blood, taken in a trial of Ad26.COV2.S vaccine versus placebo. This receptor was obtained from a person aged 18 to 65 who received the Ad26.COV2.S COVID-19 vaccine or a placebo. The DNA is as follows: TGTGCCTGGAGTGTCAGCTCTGGAAACACCATATATTTT. It is translated as CAWSVSSGNTIYF. Reference TRBV30 and TRBJ1-3 proteins supply the regions before and after the CDR3; the full variable domain is: SQTIHQWPATLVQPVGSPLSLECTVEGTSNPNLYWYRQAAGRGLQLLFYSVGIGQISSEVPQNLSASRPQDRQFILSSKKLLLSDSGFYLCAWSVSSGNTIYFGEGSWLTVV.